The entry below describes one T cell receptor beta chain. It lacks a known antigen. There are no base qualities to consult, and no much larger clone falls within one base. The sample is drawn from a study of T cell repertoires in cytomegalovirus infection (dated by TCRdb to about 2019). Looking at the study overall: Donor HLA type was relevant to the analysis, because carriage of CMV infection together with the matching HLA type was indicated by public TCR beta signatures. Study-level results and caveats: The ex vivo response was dominated by HLA-C-restricted CMV-specific TCR beta clonotypes, and the single most frequent clonotype in two of eight donors was supplied by these HLA-C-restricted clonotypes. Carriers of CMV infection plus the relevant HLA type were discriminated by the cumulative frequency of public TCR beta family members in the study cohort and in an independent roughly 380-donor cohort.

These reads were obtained on an Illumina HiSeq 1500. TCRdb trimmed public reads at Q25 via fastp, called clones via MiXCR and kept in-frame beta chains. When rows share a CDR3 protein, they turn into one entry using the most common DNA and genes. The sample records about 150,000 distinct CDR3 sequences, roughly 18% of which are singletons. The ten largest clonotypes hold about 17% of the sample. This sequence was found in a human donor in good health (CMV status not recorded). Some clones in this sample may be carry-over from other donors' samples. The sample consisted of CD8+ T cells from PBMCs.

The CDR3 in this case is CASSRGTGSYGYTF. The bases are TGTGCCAGCAGCCGTGGGACAGGGTCCTATGGCTACACCTTC. The sequence links TRBV7-9 to TRBJ1-2, with 9 bases in between that match TRBD1. Inclusive of the bounding cysteine and phenylalanine, the CDR3 is 14 residues long. The DNA shown is the 42-base CDR3, in frame from base 1. The germline V and J ends show losses of 5 bases and 4 bases respectively, and no gene match explains 5 bases of the junction. The germline V gene (reference sequence) yields SEHNR for CDR1 and FQNEAQ for CDR2. With all but the CDR3 taken from the reference TRBV7-9 and TRBJ1-2 genes, the full variable domain is: DTGVSQNPRHKITKRGQNVTFRCDPISEHNRLYWYRQTLGQGPEFLTYFQNEAQLEKSRLLSDRFSAERPKGSFSTLEIQRTEQGDSAMYLCASSRGTGSYGYTFGSGTRLTVV.